A selection of T cell receptor beta chains follows, all from one sample in a study of blood T cell repertoires in COVID-19. The assay was immunoSEQ multiplex PCR, and TCRdb's table has in-frame clones only and misses some. The sample shows some 200,000 clones, approximately 80% of them seen only once. Sequenced material: PBMCs or T cells enriched from blood (not recorded which). The origin of the receptors is an older woman with acute COVID-19. Both conserved end residues are part of each CDR3. Each record gives: V gene, D gene, J gene, clone size, CDR3 DNA, CDR3 protein. The D gene is left open where the match is weak. Clone sizes are given selectively: once, few, many, or a class where the clone is expanded.

>TRBV9|TRBD1|TRBJ2-3|.
TGTGCCAGCAGCACCGACAGGGGGCGCACGGATACGCAGTATTTT
CASSTDRGRTDTQYF
>TRBV4-3|.|TRBJ1-1|.
TGCGCCAGCAGCCAAGATTACAGGACGACGAACACTGAAGCTTTCTTT
CASSQDYRTTNTEAFF
>TRBV6-5|.|TRBJ2-1|.
TGTGCCAGCAGTTACCCCGGCAGGGACAATGAGCAGTTCTTC
CASSYPGRDNEQFF
>TRBV4-3|.|TRBJ1-6|.
TGCGCCAGCAGCCAGGGGGGTACAGAGGGCTATAATTCACCCCTCCACTTT
CASSQGGTEGYNSPLHF
>TRBV5-4|TRBD1|TRBJ1-1|few
TGTGCCATTACCGACAGGGCGACCACTGAAGCTTTCTTT
CAITDRATTEAFF
>TRBV5-6|.|TRBJ2-7|.
TGTGCCAGCAGCCCCCCATCCTCAGGCGACGAGCAGTACTTC
CASSPPSSGDEQYF
>TRBV10-3|.|TRBJ2-1|.
TGTGCCACAACCCGACAGGATAACAATGAGCAGTTCTTC
CATTRQDNNEQFF
>TRBV27|TRBD1|TRBJ1-2|.
TGTGCCAGCAGCACGGGACAGGAGATTTATGGCTACACCTTC
CASSTGQEIYGYTF
>TRBV18|.|TRBJ1-3|.
TGTGCCAGCTCACAGGAGGACGGAGGAAACACCATATATTTT
CASSQEDGGNTIYF
>TRBV7-8|.|TRBJ1-1|.
TGTGCCAGCAGCTTAGTTCAGACGGGGGCGGGAGGGGCTTTCTTT
CASSLVQTGAGGAFF
>TRBV4-3|.|TRBJ1-1|.
TGCGCCAGCAGCCAAGATAAGAGGAACACTGAAGCTTTCTTT
CASSQDKRNTEAFF
>TRBV6-2/TRBV6-3|.|TRBJ1-2|.
TGTGCCAGCAGTTACGACGGGAATGGCTACACCTTC
CASSYDGNGYTF
>TRBV7-2|TRBD1|TRBJ1-6|.
TGTGCCAGCAGCTTGAGGGGGACAGGGGTGTATAATTCACCCCTCCACTTT
CASSLRGTGVYNSPLHF
>TRBV10-3|.|TRBJ1-3|.
TGTGCCATCAGTGAGAGAGGCTTCTCTGGAAACACCATATATTTT
CAISERGFSGNTIYF
>TRBV7-9|TRBD1|TRBJ2-1|.
TGTGCCAGCAGCTTATCGGGACAGAGGTTCCACAATGAGCAGTTCTTC
CASSLSGQRFHNEQFF
>TRBV14|.|TRBJ1-3|.
TGTGCCAGCAGCCAAGATCTGAGGAACACCATATATTTT
CASSQDLRNTIYF
>TRBV11-2|TRBD1|TRBJ1-5|.
TGTGCCAGCAGCTTAGGGGGTCACGGCAGGGGGGAGCCCCAGCATTTT
CASSLGGHGRGEPQHF
>TRBV5-6|.|TRBJ1-4|.
TGTGCCAGCAGCGTGACAAGATTTGAAAAACTGTTTTTT
CASSVTRFEKLFF
>TRBV11-2|.|TRBJ1-1|.
TGTGCCAGCAGCTTAAAACACCGGAACACTGAAGCTTTCTTT
CASSLKHRNTEAFF
>TRBV4-2|TRBD1|TRBJ2-4|.
TGTGCCAGCAGCCATGAGGACAGGGGGACTGACATTCAGTACTTC
CASSHEDRGTDIQYF
>TRBV7-2|TRBD2|TRBJ2-3|.
TGTGCCAGCAGCTTATATGCTAGCGGGGAAACAGATACGCAGTATTTT
CASSLYASGETDTQYF
>TRBV7-2|.|TRBJ1-1|.
TGTGCCAGCAGCCCACGCATTAACAGGGTCATGAACACTGAAGCTTTCTTT
CASSPRINRVMNTEAFF
>TRBV7-2|.|TRBJ1-2|.
TGTGCCAGCAGCCCCGACATAGGCGGCTACACCTTC
CASSPDIGGYTF
>TRBV18|TRBD1|TRBJ1-2|.
TGTGCCAGCTCACCAAGGACAGGGGAAATTTATGGCTACACCTTC
CASSPRTGEIYGYTF
>TRBV14|.|TRBJ1-1|few
TGTGCCGGACCCATACTGAACAGGGAAGCTTTCTTT
CAGPILNREAFF
>TRBV27|TRBD2|TRBJ2-6|few
TGTGCCAGCAGTTTATCAGGCGGGGGAACCTCTGGGGCCAACGTCCTGACTTTC
CASSLSGGGTSGANVLTF
>TRBV10-1|TRBD2|TRBJ2-7|.
TGCGCCAGCAGTGAGTTCGAGCTAGCGGGAGGGAAGGGTTACGAGCAGTACTTC
CASSEFELAGGKGYEQYF
>TRBV6-2/TRBV6-3|TRBD2|TRBJ2-1|.
TGTGCCAGCAGTTACCTCCCTCTAGCGGGGGGGCGGAGCTCCTACAATGAGCAGTTCTTC
CASSYLPLAGGRSSYNEQFF
>TRBV25-1|.|TRBJ2-1|.
TGTGCCAGCAAGGACGGGAGTTACAATGAGCAGTTCTTC
CASKDGSYNEQFF
>TRBV13|TRBD1|TRBJ1-6|.
TGTGCCAGCAGCCGAAACCCGACAGGGAGGAGCTCCTATAATTCACCCCTCCACTTT
CASSRNPTGRSSYNSPLHF
>TRBV19|.|TRBJ2-7|.
TGTGCCAGTAGAACAGGGTACTCCTACGAGCAGTACTTC
CASRTGYSYEQYF
>TRBV11-2|.|TRBJ2-5|.
TGTGCCAGCAGCTCCTTACAGGGATGGGAGACCCAGTACTTC
CASSSLQGWETQYF
>TRBV28|.|TRBJ1-1|.
TGTGCCAGCAGTTTGGAGACGTACCTGAACACTGAAGCTTTCTTT
CASSLETYLNTEAFF
>TRBV30|TRBD2|TRBJ2-3|.
TGTGCCTGGAGTGACCCCGGACTAGTTGTCGAGTATTTT
CAWSDPGLVVEYF
>TRBV3-1/TRBV3-2|.|TRBJ2-7|.
TGTGCCAGCAGCCCTGGACAGAGTTACGAGCAGTACTTC
CASSPGQSYEQYF
>TRBV27|TRBD2|TRBJ2-7|.
TGTGCCAGCCGTCCCAGGGGCGGGAGGGGGAGGGCCTACGAGCAGTACTTC
CASRPRGGRGRAYEQYF